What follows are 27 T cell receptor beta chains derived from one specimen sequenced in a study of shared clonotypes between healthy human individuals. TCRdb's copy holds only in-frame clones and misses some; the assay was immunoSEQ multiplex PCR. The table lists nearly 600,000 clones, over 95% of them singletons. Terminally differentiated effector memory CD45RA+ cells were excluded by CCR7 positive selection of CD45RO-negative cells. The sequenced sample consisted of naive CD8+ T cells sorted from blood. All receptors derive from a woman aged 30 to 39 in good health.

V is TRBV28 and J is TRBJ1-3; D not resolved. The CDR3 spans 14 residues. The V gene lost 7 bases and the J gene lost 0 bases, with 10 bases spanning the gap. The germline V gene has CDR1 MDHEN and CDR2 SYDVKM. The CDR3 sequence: CASTTSYSGNTIYF. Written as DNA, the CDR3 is TGTGCCAGCACCACCTCGTACTCTGGAAACACCATATATTTT.

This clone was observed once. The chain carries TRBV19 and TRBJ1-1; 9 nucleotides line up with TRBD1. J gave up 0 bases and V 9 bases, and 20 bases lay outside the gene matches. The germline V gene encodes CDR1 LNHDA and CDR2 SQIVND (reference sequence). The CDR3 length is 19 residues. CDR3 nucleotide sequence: TGTGCCAGCCGGGCGGGACAGGGATGGTATTGGGACATGAACACTGAAGCTTTCTTT. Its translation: CASRAGQGWYWDMNTEAFF.

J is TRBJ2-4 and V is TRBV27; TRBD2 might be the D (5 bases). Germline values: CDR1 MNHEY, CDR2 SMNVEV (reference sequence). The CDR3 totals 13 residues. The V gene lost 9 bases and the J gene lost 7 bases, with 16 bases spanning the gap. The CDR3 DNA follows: TGTGCCAGTTCGATAGGAGGTCAGAACATTCAGTACTTC. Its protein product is CASSIGGQNIQYF.

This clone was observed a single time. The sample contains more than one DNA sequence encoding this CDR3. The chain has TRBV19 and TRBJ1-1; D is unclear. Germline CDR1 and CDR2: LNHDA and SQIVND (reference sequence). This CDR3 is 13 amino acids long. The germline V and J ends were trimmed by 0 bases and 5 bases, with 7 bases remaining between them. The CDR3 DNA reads TGTGCCAGTAGTATAGATCCGGGGACTGAAGCTTTCTTT. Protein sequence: CASSIDPGTEAFF.

The CDR3 DNA sequence: TGTGCCAGCAGCCTCGACACCTACGGCTCTGGGGCCAACGTCCTGACTTTC. It specifies CASSLDTYGSGANVLTF. J is TRBJ2-6 and V is TRBV7-9; D remains unclear. The length of the CDR3 is 17 residues. The germline V gene encodes CDR1 SEHNR and CDR2 FQNEAQ (reference sequence). V lost 5 bases and J 0 bases, leaving 14 bases between the germline ends.

CDR3: CASSMGLGTTGELFF. The DNA for the CDR3 is TGTGCCAGTAGTATGGGTCTCGGGACCACCGGGGAGCTGTTTTTT. The chain is built from TRBV19 and TRBJ2-2; D assignment may be TRBD1 or TRBD2 (5 bases each). Per germline, CDR1 LNHDA and CDR2 SQIVND (reference sequence). The V end lost 3 bases, the J end lost 4 bases, and 12 bases lay between the germline ends. The CDR3 has 15 residues.

The CDR3 coding sequence is TGTGCCAGCAGTTTACGTGTCGGGTTAGCCAAAAACATTCAGTACTTC. Translation: CASSLRVGLAKNIQYF. The chain carries TRBV28 and TRBJ2-4; D is ambiguous. The CDR3 sequence is 16 residues long. Trimming left V 2 bases short and J 0 bases short, with 11 bases between. Germline CDR1 MDHEN, CDR2 SYDVKM.

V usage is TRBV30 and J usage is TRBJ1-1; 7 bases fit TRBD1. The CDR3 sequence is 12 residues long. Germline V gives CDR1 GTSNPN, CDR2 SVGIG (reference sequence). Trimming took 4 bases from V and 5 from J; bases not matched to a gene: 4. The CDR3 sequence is CAWNQQGTEAFF. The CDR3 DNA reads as TGTGCCTGGAACCAACAGGGGACTGAAGCTTTCTTT.

CDR3 in DNA: TGTGCCAGCAGTGGGCCGGGACAGGGTACGGAAAAACTGTTTTTT. It encodes CASSGPGQGTEKLFF. This chain links TRBV25-1 with TRBJ1-4, with 9 bases that match TRBD1. The CDR3 extends over 15 amino acids. The V segment lost 4 bases and the J segment 8 bases; nucleotides outside the gene matches: 8. Per germline, CDR1 MGHDK and CDR2 SYGVNS.

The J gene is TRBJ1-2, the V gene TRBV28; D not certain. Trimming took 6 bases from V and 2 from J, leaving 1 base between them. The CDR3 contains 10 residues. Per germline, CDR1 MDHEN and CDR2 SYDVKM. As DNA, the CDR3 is TGTGCCAGCAGAAACTATGGCTACACCTTC. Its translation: CASRNYGYTF.

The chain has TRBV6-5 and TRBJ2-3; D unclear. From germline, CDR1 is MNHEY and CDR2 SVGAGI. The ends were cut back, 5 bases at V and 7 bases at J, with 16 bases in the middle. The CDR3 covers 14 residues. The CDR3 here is CASSPVGRPHTQYF. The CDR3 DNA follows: TGTGCCAGCAGTCCGGTCGGTAGGCCGCATACGCAGTATTTT.

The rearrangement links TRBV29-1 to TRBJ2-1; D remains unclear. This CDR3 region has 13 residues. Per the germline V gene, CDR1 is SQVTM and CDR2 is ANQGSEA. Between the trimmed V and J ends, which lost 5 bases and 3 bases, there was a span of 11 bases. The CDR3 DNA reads TGCAGCGTTCTGACTTCTGACTACAATGAGCAGTTCTTC. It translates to CSVLTSDYNEQFF.

CDR3 in amino acids: CATHEGAIYGYTF. The CDR3 coding sequence is TGTGCCACCCATGAAGGTGCTATCTATGGCTACACCTTC. This chain uses TRBV6-1 with TRBJ1-2; D is uncertain. Germline V gene data show CDR1 as MNHNS and CDR2 as SASEGT. The CDR3 loop spans 13 amino acids. Trimming removed 10 bases at V and 4 bases at J, with 16 bases between.

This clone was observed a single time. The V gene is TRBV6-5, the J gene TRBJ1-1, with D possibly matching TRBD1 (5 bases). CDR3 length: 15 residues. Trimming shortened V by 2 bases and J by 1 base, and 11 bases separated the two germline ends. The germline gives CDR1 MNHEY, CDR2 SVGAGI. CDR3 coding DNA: TGTGCCAGCAGTTACATCCAGGGTCGGAACACTGAAGCTTTCTTT. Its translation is CASSYIQGRNTEAFF.

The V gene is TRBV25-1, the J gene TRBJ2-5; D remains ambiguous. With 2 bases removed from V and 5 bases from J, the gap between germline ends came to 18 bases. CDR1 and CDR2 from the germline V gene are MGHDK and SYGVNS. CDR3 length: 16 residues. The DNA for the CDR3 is TGTGCCAGCAGTGAAAACAAGCGTGGAGTTGATGAGACCCAGTACTTC. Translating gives CASSENKRGVDETQYF.

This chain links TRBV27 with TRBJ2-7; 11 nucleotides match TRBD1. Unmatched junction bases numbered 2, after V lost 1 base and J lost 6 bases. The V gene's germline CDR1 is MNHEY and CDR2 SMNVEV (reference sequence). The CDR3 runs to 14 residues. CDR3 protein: CASSLLGTGGEQYF. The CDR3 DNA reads TGTGCCAGCAGTTTATTGGGGACAGGGGGCGAGCAGTACTTC.

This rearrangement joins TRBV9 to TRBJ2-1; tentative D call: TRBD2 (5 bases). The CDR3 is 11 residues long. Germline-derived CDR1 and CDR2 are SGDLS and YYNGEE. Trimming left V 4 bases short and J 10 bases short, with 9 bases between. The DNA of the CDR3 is TGTGCCAGCAGCCGGACTTACGAGCAGTTCTTC. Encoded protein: CASSRTYEQFF.

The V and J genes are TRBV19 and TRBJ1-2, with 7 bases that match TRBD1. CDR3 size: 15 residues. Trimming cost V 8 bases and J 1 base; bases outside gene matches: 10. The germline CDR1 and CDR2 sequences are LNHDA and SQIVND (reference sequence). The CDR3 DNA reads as TGTGCCAGTGGCAGACTCGGGACAGATAACTATGGCTACACCTTC. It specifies CASGRLGTDNYGYTF.

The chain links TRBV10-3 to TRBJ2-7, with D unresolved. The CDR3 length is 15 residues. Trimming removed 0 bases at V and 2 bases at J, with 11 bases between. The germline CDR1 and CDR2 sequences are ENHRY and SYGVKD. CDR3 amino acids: CAISESGKVPYEQYF. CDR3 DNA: TGTGCCATCAGTGAGTCAGGAAAGGTCCCCTACGAGCAGTACTTC.

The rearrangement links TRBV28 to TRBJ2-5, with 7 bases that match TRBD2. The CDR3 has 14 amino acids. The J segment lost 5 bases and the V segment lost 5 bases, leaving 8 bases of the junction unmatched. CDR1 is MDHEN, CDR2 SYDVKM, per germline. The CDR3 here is CASSTVGEGETQYF. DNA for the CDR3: TGTGCCAGCAGTACTGTAGGGGAGGGGGAGACCCAGTACTTC.

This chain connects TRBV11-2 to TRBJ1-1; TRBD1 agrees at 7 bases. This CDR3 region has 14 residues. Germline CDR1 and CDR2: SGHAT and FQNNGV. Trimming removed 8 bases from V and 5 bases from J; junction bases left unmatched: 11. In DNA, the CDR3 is TGTGCCAGCCGTTACAGGGGTGTTAGAACTGAAGCTTTCTTT. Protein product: CASRYRGVRTEAFF.

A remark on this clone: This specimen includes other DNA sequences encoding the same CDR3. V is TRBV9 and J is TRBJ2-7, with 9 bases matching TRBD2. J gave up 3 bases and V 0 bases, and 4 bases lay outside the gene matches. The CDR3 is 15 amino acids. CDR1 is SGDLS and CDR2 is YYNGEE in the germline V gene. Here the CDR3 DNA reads TGTGCCAGCAGCGTAGCTGGTAGCGGGAGCTACGAGCAGTACTTC. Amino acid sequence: CASSVAGSGSYEQYF.

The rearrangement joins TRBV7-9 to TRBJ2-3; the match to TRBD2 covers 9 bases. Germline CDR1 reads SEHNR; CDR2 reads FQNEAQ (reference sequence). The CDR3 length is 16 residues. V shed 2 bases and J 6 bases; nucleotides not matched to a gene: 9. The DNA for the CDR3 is TGTGCCAGCAGCTTACCGATTAGCGGGAGTGGCGATACGCAGTATTTT. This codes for CASSLPISGSGDTQYF.

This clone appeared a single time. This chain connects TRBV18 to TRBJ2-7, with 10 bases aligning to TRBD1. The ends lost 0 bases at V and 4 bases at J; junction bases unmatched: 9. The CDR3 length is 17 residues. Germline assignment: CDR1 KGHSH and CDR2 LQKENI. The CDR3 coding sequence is TGTGCCAGCTCACCACCGCTAAGCGGGACAGGGGTTTACGAGCAGTACTTC. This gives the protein CASSPPLSGTGVYEQYF.

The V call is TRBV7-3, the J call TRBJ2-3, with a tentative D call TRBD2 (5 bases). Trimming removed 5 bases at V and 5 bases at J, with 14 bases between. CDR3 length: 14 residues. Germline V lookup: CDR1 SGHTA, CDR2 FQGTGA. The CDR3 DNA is TGTGCCAGCAGCCCCACGGGATCTAGAGATACGCAGTATTTT. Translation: CASSPTGSRDTQYF.

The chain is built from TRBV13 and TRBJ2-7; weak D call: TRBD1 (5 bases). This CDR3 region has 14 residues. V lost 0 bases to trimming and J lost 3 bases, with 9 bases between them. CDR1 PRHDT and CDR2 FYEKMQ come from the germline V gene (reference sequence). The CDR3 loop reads CASSLGGQGYEQYF. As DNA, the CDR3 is TGTGCCAGCAGCTTAGGGGGGCAAGGCTACGAGCAGTACTTC.

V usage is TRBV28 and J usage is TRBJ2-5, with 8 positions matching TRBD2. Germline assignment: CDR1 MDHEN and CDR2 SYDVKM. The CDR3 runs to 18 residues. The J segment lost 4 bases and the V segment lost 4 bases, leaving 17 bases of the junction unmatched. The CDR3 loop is CASSYGPERESELETQYF. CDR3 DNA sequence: TGTGCCAGCAGTTATGGACCCGAGCGGGAGTCGGAGTTAGAGACCCAGTACTTC.